This T cell receptor (beta chain) was recovered during a study of Ad26.COV2.S vaccination and SARS-CoV-2 variants. Overall study context: Donor was one of the participants in the Ad26.COV2.S arm of the COV1001 trial. Ad26.COV2.S given intramuscularly, once or twice 56 days apart. Study conclusions and caveats: Similar non-spike TCR breadth was observed in recipients of vaccine and of placebo.

The CDR3 has 14 amino acids. Trimming shortened V by 3 bases and J by 7 bases, and 13 bases separated the two germline ends. In germline, CDR1 is KGHSH, CDR2 LQKENI. TCRdb's table, derived via immunoSEQ multiplex PCR, lists solely in-frame clones and lacks some. This table has approximately 300,000 clones, 86% appearing once. Turning to this clone: What it binds is not known.

Indicated treatment: around 19 received Ad26.COV2.S at low or high dose, single or two shots; several received placebo; per-sample allocation not given. Sampling took place 63 days after the first vaccine or placebo injection. The source is a person aged 18-60 years who received the Ad26.COV2.S COVID-19 vaccine or a placebo. The chain links TRBV18 to TRBJ2-1; no definite D call. Sequenced material: peripheral blood, taken in a trial of Ad26.COV2.S vaccine versus placebo. The CDR3 bases are TGTGCCAGCTCACCTCCCGCTTTGAGGAATGAGCAGTTCTTC. It specifies CASSPPALRNEQFF.